The present T cell receptor (beta chain) was sequenced within a study of shared clonotypes between healthy human individuals. This CDR3 comprises 14 residues. V was pared by 2 bases and J by 1 base, with 8 bases between. Germline V CDR1 and CDR2: MGHRA, YSYEKL. Around 28,000 T cell genomes (about 300 ng DNA) went into each PBMC replicate. Sequenced by immunoSEQ multiplex PCR; TCRdb stores in-frame clones only, minus some. The repertoire holds about 510,000 clones, with 70% to 80% as singletons. The TCR originated in a woman in her forties in good health. Some clones in this sample may be carry-over from other donors' samples. The gene calls are TRBV4-1 and TRBJ1-1; D is undetermined. Sequencing input: PBMCs. CDR3 in DNA: TGCGCCAGCAGCCAACCCACACAGAACACTGAAGCTTTCTTT. It codes for CASSQPTQNTEAFF.